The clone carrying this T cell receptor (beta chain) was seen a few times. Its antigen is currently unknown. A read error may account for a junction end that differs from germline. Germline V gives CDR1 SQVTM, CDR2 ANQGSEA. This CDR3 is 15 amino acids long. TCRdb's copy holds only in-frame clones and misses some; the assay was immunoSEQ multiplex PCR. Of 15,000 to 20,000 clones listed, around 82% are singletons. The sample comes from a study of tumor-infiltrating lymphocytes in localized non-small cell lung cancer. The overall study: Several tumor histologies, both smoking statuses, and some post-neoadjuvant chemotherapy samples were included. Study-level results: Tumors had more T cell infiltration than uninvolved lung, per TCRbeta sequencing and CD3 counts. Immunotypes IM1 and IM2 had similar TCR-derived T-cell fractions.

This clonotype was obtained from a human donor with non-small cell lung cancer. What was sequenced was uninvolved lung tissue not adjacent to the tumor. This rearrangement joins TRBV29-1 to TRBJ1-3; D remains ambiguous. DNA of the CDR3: TGCAGCGCTGAAGACTCGACCAAAGGTGGAAACACCATATATTTT. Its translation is CSAEDSTKGGNTIYF. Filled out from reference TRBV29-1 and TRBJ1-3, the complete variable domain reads SAVISQKPSRDICQRGTSLTIQCQVDSQVTMMFWYRQQPGQSLTLIATANQGSEATYESGFVIDKFPISRPNLTFSTLTVSNMSPEDSSIYLCSAEDSTKGGNTIYFGEGSWLTVV.